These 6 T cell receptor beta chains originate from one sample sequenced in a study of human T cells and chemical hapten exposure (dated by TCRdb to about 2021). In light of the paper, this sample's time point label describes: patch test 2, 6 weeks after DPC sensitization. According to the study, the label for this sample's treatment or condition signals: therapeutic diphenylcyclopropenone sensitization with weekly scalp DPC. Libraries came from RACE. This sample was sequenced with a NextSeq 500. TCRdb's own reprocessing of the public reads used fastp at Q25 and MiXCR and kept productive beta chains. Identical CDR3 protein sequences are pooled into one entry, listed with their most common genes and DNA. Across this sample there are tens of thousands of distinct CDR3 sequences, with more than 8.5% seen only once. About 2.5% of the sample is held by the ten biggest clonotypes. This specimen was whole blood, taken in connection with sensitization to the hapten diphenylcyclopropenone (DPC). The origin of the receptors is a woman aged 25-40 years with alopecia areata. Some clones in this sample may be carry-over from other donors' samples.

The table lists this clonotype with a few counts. This CDR3 is CASSSQSMHYEQYF. CDR3 DNA: TGCGCCAGCAGCTCACAGTCGATGCACTACGAGCAGTACTTC. The chain combines TRBV5-1 with TRBJ2-7; no clear D. The CDR3 spans 14 residues. Germline values: CDR1 SGHRS, CDR2 YFSETQ. Trimming removed 3 bases at V and 3 bases at J, with 13 bases between.

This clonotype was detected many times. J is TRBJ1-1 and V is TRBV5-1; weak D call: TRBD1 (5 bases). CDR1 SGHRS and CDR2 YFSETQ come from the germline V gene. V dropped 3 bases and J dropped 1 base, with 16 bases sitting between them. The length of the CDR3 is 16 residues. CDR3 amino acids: CASSSQGTSANTEAFF. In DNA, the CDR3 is TGCGCCAGCAGCTCCCAAGGGACGTCGGCGAACACTGAAGCTTTCTTT.

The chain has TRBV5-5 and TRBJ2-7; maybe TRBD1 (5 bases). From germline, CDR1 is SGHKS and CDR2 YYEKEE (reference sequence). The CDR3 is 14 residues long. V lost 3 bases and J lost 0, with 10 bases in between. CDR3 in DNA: TGTGCCAGCAGCTGGCAGGGCAGCTCCTACGAGCAGTACTTC. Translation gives CASSWQGSSYEQYF.

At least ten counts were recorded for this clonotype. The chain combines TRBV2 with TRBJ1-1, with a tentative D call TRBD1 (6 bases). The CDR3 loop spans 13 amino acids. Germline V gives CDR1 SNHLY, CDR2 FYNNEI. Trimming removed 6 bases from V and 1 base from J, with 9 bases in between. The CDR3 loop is CASSSRGNTEAFF. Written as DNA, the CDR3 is TGTGCCAGCAGCTCCAGGGGGAACACTGAAGCTTTCTTT.

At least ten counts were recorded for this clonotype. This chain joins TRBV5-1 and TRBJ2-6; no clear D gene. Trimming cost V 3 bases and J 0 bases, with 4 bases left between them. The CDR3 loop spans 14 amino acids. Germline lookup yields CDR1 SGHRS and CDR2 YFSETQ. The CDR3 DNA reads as TGCGCCAGCAGCTGGGCCTCTGGGGCCAACGTCCTGACTTTC. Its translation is CASSWASGANVLTF.

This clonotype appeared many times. The CDR3 nucleotides are TGTGCCAGCAGCACCCGAGGTAGGATAGATGAGCAGTTCTTC. It translates to CASSTRGRIDEQFF. The chain is built from TRBV9 and TRBJ2-1, with unresolved D. V lost 4 bases, J lost 8 bases, and 16 bases lay in between. The CDR3 is 14 amino acids. Germline assignment: CDR1 SGDLS and CDR2 YYNGEE.